The entry below gives a single TCR beta chain sequence along with its context. Those enrolled, adults aged roughly 18 to 95 years, came from about two dozen US areas. Symptom resolution, clearance, or two negative PCRs marked donors in Cohort 3 as recovered. This specimen comes from a study of blood T cell repertoires in COVID-19. Study-level background: Acute and convalescent COVID-19 samples came from the United States, Italy and Spain. PBMCs, B-cell-depleted T cells, or T cells were the source of the cDNA or gDNA that made up the material.

CDR1 is SGHNT and CDR2 is YENEEA in the germline V gene. The CDR3 has 18 amino acids. V shed 5 bases, J shed 6 bases, and the junction held 13 bases outside the gene matches. TCRdb keeps only in-frame clones here, not all; method: immunoSEQ multiplex PCR. Here the sample spans a few hundred thousand clones, roughly 88% being singletons. The clonotype was recovered from a woman aged 25-40 years who had recovered from COVID-19. The sample consisted of PBMCs or T cells enriched from blood (not recorded which). J is TRBJ2-7 and V is TRBV11-3; the match to TRBD2 covers 16 bases. The CDR3 here is CASSTGTSGGAEGIEQYF. As DNA, the CDR3 is TGTGCCAGCAGCACCGGGACTAGCGGGGGGGCCGAAGGTATCGAGCAGTACTTC.